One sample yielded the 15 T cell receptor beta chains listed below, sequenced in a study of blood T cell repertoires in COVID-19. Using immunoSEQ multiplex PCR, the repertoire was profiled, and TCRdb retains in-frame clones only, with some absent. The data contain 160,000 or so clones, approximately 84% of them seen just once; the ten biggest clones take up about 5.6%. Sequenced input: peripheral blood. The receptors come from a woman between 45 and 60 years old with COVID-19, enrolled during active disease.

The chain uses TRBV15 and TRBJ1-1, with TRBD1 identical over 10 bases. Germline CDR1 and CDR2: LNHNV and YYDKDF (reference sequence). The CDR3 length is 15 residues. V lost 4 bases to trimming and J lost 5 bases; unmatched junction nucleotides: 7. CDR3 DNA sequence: TGTGCCACCAGCATGAGGGACAGGGGAAGGACTGAAGCTTTCTTT. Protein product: CATSMRDRGRTEAFF.

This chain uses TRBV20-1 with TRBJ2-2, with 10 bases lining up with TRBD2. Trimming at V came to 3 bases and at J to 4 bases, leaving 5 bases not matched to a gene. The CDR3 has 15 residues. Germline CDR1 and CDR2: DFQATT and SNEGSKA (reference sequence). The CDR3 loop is CSASVAGGPTGELFF. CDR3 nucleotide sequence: TGCAGTGCTAGTGTAGCGGGGGGCCCCACCGGGGAGCTGTTTTTT.

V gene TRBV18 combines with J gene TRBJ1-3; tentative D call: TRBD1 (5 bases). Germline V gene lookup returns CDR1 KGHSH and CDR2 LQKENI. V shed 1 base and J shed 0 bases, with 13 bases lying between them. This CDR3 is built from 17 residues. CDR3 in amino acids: CASSPREGSLSGNTIYF. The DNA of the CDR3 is TGTGCCAGCTCACCACGGGAGGGGTCCCTCTCTGGAAACACCATATATTTT.

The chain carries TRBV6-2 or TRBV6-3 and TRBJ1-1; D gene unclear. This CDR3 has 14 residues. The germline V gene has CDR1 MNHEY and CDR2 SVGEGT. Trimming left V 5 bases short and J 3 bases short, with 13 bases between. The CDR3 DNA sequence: TGTGCCAGCAGTACGCTTGTGAGGTACACTGAAGCTTTCTTT. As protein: CASSTLVRYTEAFF.

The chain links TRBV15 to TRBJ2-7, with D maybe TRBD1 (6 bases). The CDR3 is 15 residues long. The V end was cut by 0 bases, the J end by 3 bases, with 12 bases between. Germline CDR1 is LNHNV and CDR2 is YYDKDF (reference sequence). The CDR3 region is CATSREGAGIYEQYF. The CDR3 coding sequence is TGTGCCACCAGCAGAGAGGGGGCAGGGATCTACGAGCAGTACTTC.

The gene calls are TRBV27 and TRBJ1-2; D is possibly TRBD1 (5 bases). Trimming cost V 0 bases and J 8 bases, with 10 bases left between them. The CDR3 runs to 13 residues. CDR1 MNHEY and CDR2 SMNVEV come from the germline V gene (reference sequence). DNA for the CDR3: TGTGCCAGCAGTTTATCGGGGACTTTAGGCTACACCTTC. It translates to CASSLSGTLGYTF.

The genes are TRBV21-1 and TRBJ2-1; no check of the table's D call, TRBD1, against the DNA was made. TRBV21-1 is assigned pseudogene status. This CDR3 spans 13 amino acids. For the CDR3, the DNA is TGTGCCAGCACCCGGGACAGCTACAATGAGCAGTTCTTC. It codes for CASTRDSYNEQFF.

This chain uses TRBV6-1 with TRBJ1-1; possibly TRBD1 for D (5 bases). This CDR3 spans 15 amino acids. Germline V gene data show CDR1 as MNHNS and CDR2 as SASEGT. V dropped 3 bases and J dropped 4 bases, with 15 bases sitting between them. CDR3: CASSEPGRGFTEAFF. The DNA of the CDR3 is TGTGCCAGCAGTGAGCCAGGTAGGGGTTTCACTGAAGCTTTCTTT.

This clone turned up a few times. CDR3 nucleotide sequence: TGTGCCAGTAGTATGGGCAGCTTGAATGAAAAACTGTTTTTT. This encodes CASSMGSLNEKLFF. The chain is built from TRBV19 and TRBJ1-4, with no clear D. CDR3 size: 14 residues. Germline assignment: CDR1 LNHDA and CDR2 SQIVND (reference sequence). Trimming shortened V by 3 bases and J by 5 bases, and 10 bases separated the two germline ends.

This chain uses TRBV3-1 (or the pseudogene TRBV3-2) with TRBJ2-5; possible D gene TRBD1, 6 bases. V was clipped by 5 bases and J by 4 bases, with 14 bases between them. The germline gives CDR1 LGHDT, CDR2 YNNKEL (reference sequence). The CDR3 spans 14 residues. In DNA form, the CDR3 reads TGTGCCAGCAGCATCCAGGGGAATCGAGAGACCCAGTACTTC. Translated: CASSIQGNRETQYF.

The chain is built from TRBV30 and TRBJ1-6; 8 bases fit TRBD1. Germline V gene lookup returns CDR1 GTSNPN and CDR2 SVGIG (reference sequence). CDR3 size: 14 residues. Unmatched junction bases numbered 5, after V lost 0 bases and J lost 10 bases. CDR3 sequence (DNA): TGTGCCTGGAGTGTCCGACAGGGGCGCTCACCCCTCCACTTT. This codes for CAWSVRQGRSPLHF.

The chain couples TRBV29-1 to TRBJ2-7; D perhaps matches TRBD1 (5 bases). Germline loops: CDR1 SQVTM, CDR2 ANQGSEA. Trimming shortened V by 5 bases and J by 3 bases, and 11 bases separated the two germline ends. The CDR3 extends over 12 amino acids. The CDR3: CSVPDRDYEQYF. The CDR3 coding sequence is TGCAGCGTTCCCGACAGAGACTACGAGCAGTACTTC.

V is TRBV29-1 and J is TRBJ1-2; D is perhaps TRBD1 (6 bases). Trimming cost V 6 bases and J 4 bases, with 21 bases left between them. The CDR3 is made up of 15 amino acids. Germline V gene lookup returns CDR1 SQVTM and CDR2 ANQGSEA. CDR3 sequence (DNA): TGCAGCGTAGATATACTGGACAGCAGGGCCTATGGCTACACCTTC. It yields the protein CSVDILDSRAYGYTF.

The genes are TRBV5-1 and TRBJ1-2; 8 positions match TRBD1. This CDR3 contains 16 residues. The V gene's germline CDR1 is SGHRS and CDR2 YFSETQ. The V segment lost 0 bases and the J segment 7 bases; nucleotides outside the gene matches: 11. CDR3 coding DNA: TGCGCCAGCAGCTTGGCCGGCGGACAGGGAGAATCTGGCTACACCTTC. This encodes CASSLAGGQGESGYTF.

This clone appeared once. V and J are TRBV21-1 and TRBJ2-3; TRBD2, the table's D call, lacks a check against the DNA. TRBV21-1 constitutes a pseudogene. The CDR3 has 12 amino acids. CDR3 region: CAVPDGRDTQYF. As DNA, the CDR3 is TGTGCCGTCCCAGACGGGAGAGATACGCAGTATTTT.